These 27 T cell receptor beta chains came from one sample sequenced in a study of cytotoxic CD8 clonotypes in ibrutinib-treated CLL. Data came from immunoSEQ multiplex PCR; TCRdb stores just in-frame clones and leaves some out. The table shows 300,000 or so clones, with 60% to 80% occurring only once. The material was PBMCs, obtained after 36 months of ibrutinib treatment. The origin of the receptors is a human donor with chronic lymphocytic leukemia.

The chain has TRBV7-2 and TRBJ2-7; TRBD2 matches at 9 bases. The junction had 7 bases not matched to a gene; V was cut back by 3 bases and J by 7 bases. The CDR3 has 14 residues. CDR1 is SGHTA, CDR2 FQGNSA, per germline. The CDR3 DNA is TGTGCCAGCAGCTTGGGACTAGCCTTGGGGGAGCAGTACTTC. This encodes CASSLGLALGEQYF.

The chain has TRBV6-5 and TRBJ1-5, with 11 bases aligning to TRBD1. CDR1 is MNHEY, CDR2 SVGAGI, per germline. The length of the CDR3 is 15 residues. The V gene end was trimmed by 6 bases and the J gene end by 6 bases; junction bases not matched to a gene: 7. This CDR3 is CASSPAGQGGQPQHF. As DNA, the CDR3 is TGTGCCAGCAGCCCGGCGGGACAGGGGGGTCAGCCCCAGCATTTT.

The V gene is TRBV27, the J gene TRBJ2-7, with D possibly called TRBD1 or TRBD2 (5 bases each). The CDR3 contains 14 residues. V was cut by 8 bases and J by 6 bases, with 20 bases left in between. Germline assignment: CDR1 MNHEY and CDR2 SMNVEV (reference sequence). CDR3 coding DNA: TGTGCCAGCGGGTACGGGGCAAGCCCCGGCGAGCAGTACTTC. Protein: CASGYGASPGEQYF.

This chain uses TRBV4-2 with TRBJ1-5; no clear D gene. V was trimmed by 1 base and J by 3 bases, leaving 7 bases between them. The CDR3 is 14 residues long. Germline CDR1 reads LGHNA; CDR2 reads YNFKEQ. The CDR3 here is CASSQARANQPQHF. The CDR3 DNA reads TGTGCCAGCAGCCAAGCCCGAGCCAATCAGCCCCAGCATTTT.

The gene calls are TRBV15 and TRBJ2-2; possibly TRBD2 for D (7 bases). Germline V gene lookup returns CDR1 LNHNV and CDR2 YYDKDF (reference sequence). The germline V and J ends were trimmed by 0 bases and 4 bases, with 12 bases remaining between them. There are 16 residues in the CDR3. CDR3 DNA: TGTGCCACCAGCAGAGATTTTGGGGGGGCCACCGGGGAGCTGTTTTTT. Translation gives CATSRDFGGATGELFF.

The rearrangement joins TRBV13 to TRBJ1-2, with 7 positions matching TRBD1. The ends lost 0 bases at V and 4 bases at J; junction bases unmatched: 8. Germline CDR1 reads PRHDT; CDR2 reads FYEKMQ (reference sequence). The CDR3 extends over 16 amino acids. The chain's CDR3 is CASSLGTGTAPYGYTF. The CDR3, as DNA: TGTGCCAGCAGCTTAGGGACCGGGACAGCTCCCTATGGCTACACCTTC.

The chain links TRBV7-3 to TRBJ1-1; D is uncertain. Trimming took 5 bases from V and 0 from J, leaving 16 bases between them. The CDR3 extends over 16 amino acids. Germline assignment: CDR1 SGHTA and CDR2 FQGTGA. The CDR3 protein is CASSAGPSNLNTEAFF. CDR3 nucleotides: TGTGCCAGCAGCGCAGGTCCCAGTAATCTGAACACTGAAGCTTTCTTT.

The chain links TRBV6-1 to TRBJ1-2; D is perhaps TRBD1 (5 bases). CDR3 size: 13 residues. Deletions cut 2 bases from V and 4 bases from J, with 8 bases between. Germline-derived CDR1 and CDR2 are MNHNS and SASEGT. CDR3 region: CASSEMGVYGYTF. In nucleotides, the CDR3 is TGTGCCAGCAGTGAAATGGGGGTCTATGGCTACACCTTC.

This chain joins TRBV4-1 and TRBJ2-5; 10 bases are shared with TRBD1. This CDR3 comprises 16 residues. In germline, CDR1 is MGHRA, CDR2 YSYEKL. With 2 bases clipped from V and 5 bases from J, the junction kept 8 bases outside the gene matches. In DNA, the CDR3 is TGCGCCAGCAGCCAAAGGGGGGGACAGGGGAGGGAGACCCAGTACTTC. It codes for CASSQRGGQGRETQYF.

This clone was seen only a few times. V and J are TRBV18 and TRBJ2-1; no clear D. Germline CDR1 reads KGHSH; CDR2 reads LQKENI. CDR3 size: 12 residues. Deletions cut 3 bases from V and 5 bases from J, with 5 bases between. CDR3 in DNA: TGTGCCAGCTCACCCCGTAACAATGAGCAGTTCTTC. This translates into CASSPRNNEQFF.

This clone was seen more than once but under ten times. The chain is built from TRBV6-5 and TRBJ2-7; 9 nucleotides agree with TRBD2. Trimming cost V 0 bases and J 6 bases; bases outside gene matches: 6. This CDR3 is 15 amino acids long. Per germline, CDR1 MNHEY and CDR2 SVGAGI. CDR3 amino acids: CASSYSRGLATEQYF. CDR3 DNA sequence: TGTGCCAGCAGTTACTCACGAGGACTAGCGACCGAGCAGTACTTC.

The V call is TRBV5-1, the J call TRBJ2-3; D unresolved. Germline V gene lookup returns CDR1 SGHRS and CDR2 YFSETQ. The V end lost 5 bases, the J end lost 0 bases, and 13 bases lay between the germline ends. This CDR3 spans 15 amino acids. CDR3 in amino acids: CASSSKGTSTDTQYF. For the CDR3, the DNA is TGCGCCAGCAGTTCTAAGGGAACTAGCACAGATACGCAGTATTTT.

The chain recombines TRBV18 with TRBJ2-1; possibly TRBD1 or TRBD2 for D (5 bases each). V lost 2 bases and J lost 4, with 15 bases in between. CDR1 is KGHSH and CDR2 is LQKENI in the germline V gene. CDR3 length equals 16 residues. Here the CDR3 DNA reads TGTGCCAGCTCACCAAGGTCAGGGTCGGGGTACAATGAGCAGTTCTTC. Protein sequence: CASSPRSGSGYNEQFF.

Here the CDR3 DNA reads TGCGCCAGCAGCTTGAGGCAGGGGCATGAAAAACTGTTTTTT. This sequence encodes CASSLRQGHEKLFF. The chain employs TRBV5-1 and TRBJ1-4; D may be TRBD1 (6 bases). The V end lost 1 base, the J end lost 6 bases, and 10 bases lay between the germline ends. The CDR3 has 14 amino acids. Germline-derived CDR1 and CDR2 are SGHRS and YFSETQ.

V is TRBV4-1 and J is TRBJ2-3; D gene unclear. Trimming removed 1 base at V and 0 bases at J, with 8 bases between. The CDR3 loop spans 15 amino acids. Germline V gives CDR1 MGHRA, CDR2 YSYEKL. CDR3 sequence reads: CASSQVGWSTDTQYF. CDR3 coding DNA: TGCGCCAGCAGCCAAGTGGGGTGGAGCACAGATACGCAGTATTTT.

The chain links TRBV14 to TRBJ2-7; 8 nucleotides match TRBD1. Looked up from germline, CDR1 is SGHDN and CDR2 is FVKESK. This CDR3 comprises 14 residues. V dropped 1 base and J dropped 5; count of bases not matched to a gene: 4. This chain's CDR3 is CASSQGTGFHEQYF. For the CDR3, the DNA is TGTGCCAGCAGCCAAGGGACAGGGTTCCACGAGCAGTACTTC.

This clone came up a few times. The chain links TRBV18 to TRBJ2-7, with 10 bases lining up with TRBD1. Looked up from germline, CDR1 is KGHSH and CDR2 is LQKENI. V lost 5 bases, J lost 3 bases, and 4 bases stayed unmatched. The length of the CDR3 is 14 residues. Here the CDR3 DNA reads TGTGCCAGCTCAGAAGGGGACAGGGGCTACGAGCAGTACTTC. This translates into CASSEGDRGYEQYF. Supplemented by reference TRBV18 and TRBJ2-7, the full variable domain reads NAGVMQNPRHLVRRRGQEARLRCSPMKGHSHVYWYRQLPEEGLKFMVYLQKENIIDESGMPKERFSAEFPKEGPSILRIQQVVRGDSAAYFCASSEGDRGYEQYFGPGTRLTVT.

The CDR3 is CSVNRGTGGTEAFF. The CDR3 DNA follows: TGCAGCGTTAATAGAGGGACAGGGGGGACTGAAGCTTTCTTT. The chain carries TRBV29-1 and TRBJ1-1, with TRBD1 identical over 11 bases. Germline CDR1 and CDR2: SQVTM and ANQGSEA. CDR3 size: 14 residues. With 5 bases clipped from V and 5 bases from J, the junction kept 7 bases outside the gene matches. Looking up the rest from reference TRBV29-1 and TRBJ1-1 gives the full variable domain: SAVISQKPSRDICQRGTSLTIQCQVDSQVTMMFWYRQQPGQSLTLIATANQGSEATYESGFVIDKFPISRPNLTFSTLTVSNMSPEDSSIYLCSVNRGTGGTEAFFGQGTRLTVV.

CDR3 residues: CASRERTGRTYEQYF. The CDR3 DNA sequence: TGTGCCAGCAGAGAAAGGACAGGGAGGACGTACGAGCAGTACTTC. The chain links TRBV2 to TRBJ2-7; 8 nucleotides match TRBD1. Germline assignment: CDR1 SNHLY and CDR2 FYNNEI. The junction had 11 bases not matched to a gene; V was cut back by 6 bases and J by 4 bases. The CDR3 is 15 amino acids.

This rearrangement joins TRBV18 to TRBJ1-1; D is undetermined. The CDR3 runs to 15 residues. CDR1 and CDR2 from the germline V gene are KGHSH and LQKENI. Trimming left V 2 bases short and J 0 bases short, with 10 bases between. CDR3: CASSPVSSLNTEAFF. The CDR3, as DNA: TGTGCCAGCTCACCAGTATCCTCACTGAACACTGAAGCTTTCTTT.

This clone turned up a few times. The CDR3 DNA reads TGTGCCAGCAGCTTAGGTGGCCGGGTTTCCTACGAGCAGTACTTC. Protein: CASSLGGRVSYEQYF. This chain uses TRBV7-8 with TRBJ2-7; D is undetermined. V lost 1 base to trimming and J lost 1 base, with 11 bases between them. The CDR3 is made up of 15 amino acids. Germline V gene data show CDR1 as SGHVS and CDR2 as FQNEAQ. Full variable domain (rest looked up from reference TRBV7-8 and TRBJ2-7): GAGVSQSPRYKVAKRGQDVALRCDPISGHVSLFWYQQALGQGPEFLTYFQNEAQLDKSGLPSDRFFAERPEGSVSTLKIQRTQQEDSAVYLCASSLGGRVSYEQYFGPGTRLTVT.

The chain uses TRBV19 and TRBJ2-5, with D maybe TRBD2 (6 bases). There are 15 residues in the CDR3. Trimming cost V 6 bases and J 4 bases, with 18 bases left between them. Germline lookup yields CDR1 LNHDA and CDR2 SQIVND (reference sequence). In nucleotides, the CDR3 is TGTGCCAGTAGCCCGACGGGACTCCCTGTAGAGACCCAGTACTTC. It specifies CASSPTGLPVETQYF.

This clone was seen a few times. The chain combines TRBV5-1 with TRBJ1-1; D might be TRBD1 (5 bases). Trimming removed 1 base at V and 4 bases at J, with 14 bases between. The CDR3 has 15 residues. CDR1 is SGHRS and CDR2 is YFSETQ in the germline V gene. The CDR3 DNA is TGCGCCAGCAGCTTGCTCGGGAGGAGGGGCACTGAAGCTTTCTTT. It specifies CASSLLGRRGTEAFF.

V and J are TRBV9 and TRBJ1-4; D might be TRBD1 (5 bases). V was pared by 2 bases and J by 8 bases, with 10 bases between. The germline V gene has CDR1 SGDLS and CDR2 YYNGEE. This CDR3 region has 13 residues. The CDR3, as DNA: TGTGCCAGCAGCGTTGGGGGTCGGGAAAAACTGTTTTTT. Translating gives CASSVGGREKLFF.

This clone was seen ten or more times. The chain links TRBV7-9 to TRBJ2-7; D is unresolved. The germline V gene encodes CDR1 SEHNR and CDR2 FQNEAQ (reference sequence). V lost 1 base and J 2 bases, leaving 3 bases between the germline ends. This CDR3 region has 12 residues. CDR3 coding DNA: TGTGCCAGCAGCTTAGGGACCTACGAGCAGTACTTC. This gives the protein CASSLGTYEQYF.

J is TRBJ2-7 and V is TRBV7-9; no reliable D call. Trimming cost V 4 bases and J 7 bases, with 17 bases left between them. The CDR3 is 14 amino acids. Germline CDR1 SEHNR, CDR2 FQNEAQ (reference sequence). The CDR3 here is CASSSGSSEREQYF. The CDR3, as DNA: TGTGCCAGCAGCTCAGGCTCCTCGGAGAGAGAGCAGTACTTC.

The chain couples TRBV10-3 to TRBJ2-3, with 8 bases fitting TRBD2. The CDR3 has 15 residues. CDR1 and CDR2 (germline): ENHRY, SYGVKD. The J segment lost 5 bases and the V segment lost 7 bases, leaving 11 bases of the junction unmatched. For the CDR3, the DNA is TGTGCCATCACTTCCCAACCGGGAGGGGGAGATACGCAGTATTTT. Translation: CAITSQPGGGDTQYF.